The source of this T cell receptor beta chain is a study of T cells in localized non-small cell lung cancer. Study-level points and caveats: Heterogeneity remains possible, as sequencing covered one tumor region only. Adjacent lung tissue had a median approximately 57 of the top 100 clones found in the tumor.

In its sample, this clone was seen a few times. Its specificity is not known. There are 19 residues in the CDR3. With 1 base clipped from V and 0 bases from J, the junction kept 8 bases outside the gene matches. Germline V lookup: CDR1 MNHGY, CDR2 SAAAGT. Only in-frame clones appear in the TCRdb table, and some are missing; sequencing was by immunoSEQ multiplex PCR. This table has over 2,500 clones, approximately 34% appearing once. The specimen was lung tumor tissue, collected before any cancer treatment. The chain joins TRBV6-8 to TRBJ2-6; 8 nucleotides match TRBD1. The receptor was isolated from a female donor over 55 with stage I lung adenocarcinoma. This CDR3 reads CASSYLSGGPFSGANVLTF. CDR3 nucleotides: TGTGCCAGCAGTTACTTGTCAGGGGGCCCCTTCTCTGGGGCCAACGTCCTGACTTTC.